The 23 T cell receptor beta chains reported below all come from one sample, sequenced in a study of human T cells and chemical hapten exposure. Each CDR3 protein gets one entry after TCRdb re-called the RACE reads with MiXCR. The repertoire holds tens of thousands of distinct CDR3 sequences, with 12% to 15% as singletons. Time point specified: pre-sensitization, week 0. The treatment was: therapeutic diphenylcyclopropenone sensitization with weekly scalp DPC. The specimen was whole blood, collected in connection with sensitization to the hapten diphenylcyclopropenone (DPC). All receptors come from a woman aged 50 to 65 with alopecia areata. Some clones in this sample may be carry-over from other donors' samples.

This clonotype was seen a handful of times. This chain joins TRBV11-2 and TRBJ2-5, with D perhaps being TRBD1 or TRBD2 (5 bases each). This CDR3 has 14 amino acids. V gave up 3 bases and J gave up 5 bases, with 13 bases separating them. In germline, CDR1 is SGHAT, CDR2 FQNNGV. The DNA of the CDR3 is TGTGCCAGCAGCTTCGACCCGAGGGGTGAGACCCAGTACTTC. Translated: CASSFDPRGETQYF.

This clonotype was observed a handful of times. This rearrangement joins TRBV10-1 to TRBJ2-7; TRBD2 aligns across 14 bases. The CDR3 totals 13 residues. The trim removed 8 bases at V and 6 bases at J, leaving 3 bases unmatched. Germline V gene lookup returns CDR1 WNHNN and CDR2 SYGVQD (reference sequence). The CDR3 DNA sequence: TGCGCCAGCGCGACTAGCGGGAGGGCCGAGCAGTACTTC. This translates into CASATSGRAEQYF.

This clonotype was seen only a few times. CDR3 loop: CSADTEAFF. The CDR3 region has the DNA TGCAGCGCCGATACTGAAGCTTTCTTT. The gene calls are TRBV29-1 and TRBJ1-1, with D hard to call. This CDR3 is built from 9 residues. Looked up from germline, CDR1 is SQVTM and CDR2 is ANQGSEA. The V end was cut by 7 bases, the J end by 5 bases, with 5 bases between.

This clonotype was seen a handful of times. This chain joins TRBV10-2 and TRBJ1-5, with D tentatively TRBD1 (5 bases). Trimming removed 0 bases at V and 2 bases at J, with 8 bases between. CDR1 is WSHSY and CDR2 is SAAADI in the germline V gene. There are 15 residues in the CDR3. CDR3 sequence reads: CASSESGHRNQPQHF. The CDR3 DNA reads TGCGCCAGCAGTGAGTCGGGGCATCGCAATCAGCCCCAGCATTTT.

This clonotype was picked up a small number of times. The chain couples TRBV11-2 to TRBJ2-1; D unresolved. The V gene's germline CDR1 is SGHAT and CDR2 FQNNGV. The CDR3 covers 12 residues. V lost 1 base, J lost 12 bases, and 10 bases lay in between. CDR3 loop: CASSLGRWGQFF. DNA for the CDR3: TGTGCCAGCAGCTTAGGCCGGTGGGGGCAGTTCTTC.

Only a few counts were recorded for this clonotype. The chain has TRBV12-3 or TRBV12-4 and TRBJ1-5; no clear D gene. The ends were cut back, 3 bases at V and 4 bases at J, with 10 bases in the middle. This CDR3 has 14 residues. The CDR3 coding sequence is TGTGCCAGCAGTTTTATAGCAGAAAATCAGCCCCAGCATTTT. It is translated as CASSFIAENQPQHF.

This clonotype was seen ten or more times. The chain uses TRBV10-3 and TRBJ2-4; 8 bases line up with TRBD2. Trimming cost V 2 bases and J 1 base; bases outside gene matches: 7. Germline-derived CDR1 and CDR2 are ENHRY and SYGVKD. The CDR3 has 17 residues. The CDR3 DNA is TGTGCCATCAGTGAGGAGAGCGGGAGAGGGGCCAAAAACATTCAGTACTTC. Amino acid sequence: CAISEESGRGAKNIQYF.

The chain recombines TRBV10-2 with TRBJ2-1, with 9 bases matching TRBD1. Germline loops: CDR1 WSHSY, CDR2 SAAADI. This CDR3 spans 15 amino acids. Unmatched junction bases numbered 15, after V lost 6 bases and J lost 12 bases. The CDR3 loop is CASREPGQGWSGQFF. For the CDR3, the DNA is TGCGCCAGCAGGGAGCCGGGACAGGGCTGGTCGGGGCAGTTCTTC.

The gene calls are TRBV6-1 and TRBJ2-1; 14 bases line up with TRBD2. CDR3 length: 16 residues. With 6 bases clipped from V and 6 bases from J, the junction kept 7 bases outside the gene matches. Germline CDR1 MNHNS, CDR2 SASEGT. The CDR3 nucleotides are TGTGCCAGCAGGAACCTCGGACTAGCGGGAGGCAATGAGCAGTTCTTC. Its translation is CASRNLGLAGGNEQFF.

In its sample, this clonotype was seen many times. The chain carries TRBV18 and TRBJ2-2; D tentatively reads TRBD1 or TRBD2 (5 bases each). CDR1 and CDR2 (germline): KGHSH, LQKENI. V gave up 3 bases and J gave up 7 bases, with 15 bases separating them. The CDR3 spans 15 residues. In DNA form, the CDR3 reads TGTGCCAGCTCACCGACGGGGCAGAGTCTCGGGGAGCTGTTTTTT. Its protein product is CASSPTGQSLGELFF.

V gene TRBV20-1 combines with J gene TRBJ2-1, with 7 bases matching TRBD2. The trim removed 6 bases at V and 5 bases at J, leaving 4 bases unmatched. Germline V gene sequence: CDR1 DFQATT, CDR2 SNEGSKA (reference sequence). CDR3 size: 12 residues. CDR3 coding DNA: TGCAGTGCCACCGGGACTAACAATGAGCAGTTCTTC. This gives the protein CSATGTNNEQFF.

Only a few counts were recorded for this clonotype. V and J are TRBV3-1 and TRBJ2-7; 12 bases line up with TRBD2. V gave up 6 bases and J gave up 0 bases; unmatched junction bases: 0. The CDR3 contains 14 residues. Germline V CDR1 and CDR2: LGHDT, YNNKEL (reference sequence). CDR3 sequence (DNA): TGTGCCAGCAGGACTAGCGGGGGCTCCTACGAGCAGTACTTC. This sequence encodes CASRTSGGSYEQYF.

This clonotype was counted a few times. The V call is TRBV5-1, the J call TRBJ2-6; tentatively, D is TRBD1 (6 bases). The CDR3 contains 16 residues. With 0 bases removed from V and 12 bases from J, the gap between germline ends came to 19 bases. Germline V gene lookup returns CDR1 SGHRS and CDR2 YFSETQ. The CDR3 sequence: CASSLAGTPEYVVLTF. CDR3 bases: TGCGCCAGCAGCTTGGCCGGGACACCGGAGTACGTCGTCCTGACTTTC. Full variable domain (rest looked up from reference TRBV5-1 and TRBJ2-6): KAGVTQTPRYLIKTRGQQVTLSCSPISGHRSVSWYQQTPGQGLQFLFEYFSETQRNKGNFPGRFSGRQFSNSRSEMNVSTLELGDSALYLCASSLAGTPEYVVLTFGAGSRLTVL.

This clonotype is labeled as medium-sized (0.01 to 0.1%). The chain carries TRBV7-8 and TRBJ2-2; possible D gene TRBD2, 5 bases. Germline CDR1 is SGHVS and CDR2 is FQNEAQ. V was trimmed by 2 bases and J by 4 bases, leaving 17 bases between them. The CDR3 extends over 17 amino acids. The CDR3 sequence is CASSLRLGLGVTGELFF. CDR3 in DNA: TGTGCCAGCAGCTTAAGGCTTGGACTGGGTGTCACCGGGGAGCTGTTTTTT. Variable domain in full (rest from reference TRBV7-8 and TRBJ2-2): GAGVSQSPRYKVAKRGQDVALRCDPISGHVSLFWYQQALGQGPEFLTYFQNEAQLDKSGLPSDRFFAERPEGSVSTLKIQRTQQEDSAVYLCASSLRLGLGVTGELFFGEGSRLTVL.

This clonotype was counted ten times or more. The chain recombines TRBV7-9 with TRBJ2-7; D is perhaps TRBD2 (5 bases). V was pared by 6 bases and J by 1 base, with 10 bases between. The CDR3 totals 13 residues. Germline-derived CDR1 and CDR2 are SEHNR and FQNEAQ (reference sequence). The CDR3 DNA follows: TGTGCCAGCAGGAGCGGACTGTCCTACGAGCAGTACTTC. Translation gives CASRSGLSYEQYF.

The genes are TRBV7-9 and TRBJ1-1; D gene unclear. This CDR3 comprises 13 residues. Germline-derived CDR1 and CDR2 are SEHNR and FQNEAQ (reference sequence). V lost 5 bases, J lost 9 bases, and 16 bases lay in between. As DNA, the CDR3 is TGTGCCAGCAGCGAATCCGTGTTTCCAAAAGCTTTCTTT. As protein: CASSESVFPKAFF.

This clonotype occurred many times. The CDR3 loop is CASYRWDFQETQYF. The CDR3 nucleotides read TGTGCCAGCTACAGATGGGACTTCCAAGAGACCCAGTACTTC. The chain joins TRBV2 to TRBJ2-5, with TRBD2 as a possible D gene (6 bases). Germline V CDR1 and CDR2: SNHLY, FYNNEI. This CDR3 has 14 residues. Between the trimmed V and J ends, which lost 8 bases and 1 base, there was a span of 14 bases.

This clonotype came up many times. The genes are TRBV7-9 and TRBJ1-1; D gene unclear. The CDR3 is 18 residues long. Trimming took off 0 bases at V and 1 base at J, with 18 bases between the two ends. Germline V gives CDR1 SEHNR, CDR2 FQNEAQ (reference sequence). DNA for the CDR3: TGTGCCAGCAGCTTAGCGCTGATTGTTACAGCTACGAACACTGAAGCTTTCTTT. Translating gives CASSLALIVTATNTEAFF.

The chain uses TRBV5-8 and TRBJ2-6, with D unclear. V lost 6 bases and J 0 bases, leaving 10 bases between the germline ends. Germline V CDR1 and CDR2: SGHTS, YDEGEE. This CDR3 is built from 15 residues. The CDR3 nucleotides are TGTGCCAGCACCGAACAAGACTCTGGGGCCAACGTCCTGACTTTC. Translated: CASTEQDSGANVLTF.

The chain couples TRBV20-1 to TRBJ1-1, with TRBD1 as a possible D gene (6 bases). The CDR3 consists of 14 residues. Trimming took 1 base from V and 3 from J, leaving 12 bases between them. CDR1 and CDR2 from the germline V gene are DFQATT and SNEGSKA (reference sequence). The CDR3 bases are TGCAGTGCTAGAGCTGGGGGGCTTGACACTGAAGCTTTCTTT. Protein: CSARAGGLDTEAFF.

The J gene is TRBJ2-1, the V gene TRBV3-1; 11 bases line up with TRBD2. This CDR3 contains 18 residues. CDR1 and CDR2 (germline): LGHDT, YNNKEL (reference sequence). V was clipped by 0 bases and J by 9 bases; unmatched bases: 13. CDR3 protein: CASSQDKLAGVMWGEQFF. The CDR3 DNA sequence: TGTGCCAGCAGCCAAGATAAACTAGCGGGAGTAATGTGGGGTGAGCAGTTCTTC.

This clonotype appeared a few times. The chain employs TRBV4-2 and TRBJ2-1, with D unclear. CDR1 is LGHNA and CDR2 is YNFKEQ in the germline V gene. CDR3 length: 13 amino acids. V lost 3 bases and J lost 5, with 8 bases in between. The CDR3 nucleotides read TGTGCCAGCAGCCAGCCCATGAACAATGAGCAGTTCTTC. Translated: CASSQPMNNEQFF.

This clonotype occurred many times. This chain uses TRBV29-1 with TRBJ2-4; D is undetermined. CDR1 is SQVTM, CDR2 ANQGSEA, per germline. CDR3 size: 12 residues. Trimming shortened V by 5 bases and J by 2 bases, and 7 bases separated the two germline ends. DNA for the CDR3: TGCAGCGTTCTCGGCTCCAAAAACATTCAGTACTTC. Protein: CSVLGSKNIQYF.